Given below is one T cell receptor (beta chain) in context. Sequenced by immunoSEQ multiplex PCR; TCRdb stores in-frame clones only, minus some. This sample has about 270,000 clones; approximately 91% occur once, and the top ten carry approximately 2.4%. Trimming stripped 6 bases from V and 3 bases from J, with 11 bases between. The CDR3 loop spans 13 amino acids. These data originate in a study of blood T cell repertoires in COVID-19. Study at large: The United States, Italy and Spain supplied acute and convalescent COVID-19 samples. Sample material is recorded as cDNA or gDNA derived from T cells, B-cell-depleted T cells, or PBMCs.

The material sequenced was PBMCs or T cells enriched from blood (not recorded which). This receptor was identified in a woman aged 40 to 50 with acute COVID-19. The V and J genes are TRBV12-3 or TRBV12-4 and TRBJ1-2; possibly TRBD1 for D (6 bases). The CDR3 DNA sequence: TGTGCCAGCAGAGACAGGTCTCACTATGGCTACACCTTC. The encoded protein is CASRDRSHYGYTF.